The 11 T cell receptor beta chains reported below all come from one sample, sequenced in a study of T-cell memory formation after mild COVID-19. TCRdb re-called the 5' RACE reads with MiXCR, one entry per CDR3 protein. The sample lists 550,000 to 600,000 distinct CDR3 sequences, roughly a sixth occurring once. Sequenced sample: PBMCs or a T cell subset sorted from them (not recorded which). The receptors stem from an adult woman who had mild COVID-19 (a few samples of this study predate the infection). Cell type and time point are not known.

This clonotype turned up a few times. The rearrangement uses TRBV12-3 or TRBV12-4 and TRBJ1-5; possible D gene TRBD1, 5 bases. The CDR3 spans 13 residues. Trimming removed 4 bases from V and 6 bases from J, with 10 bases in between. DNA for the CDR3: TGTGCCAGCAGTTCGGGCAGGGTTCAGCCCCAGCATTTT. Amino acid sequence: CASSSGRVQPQHF.

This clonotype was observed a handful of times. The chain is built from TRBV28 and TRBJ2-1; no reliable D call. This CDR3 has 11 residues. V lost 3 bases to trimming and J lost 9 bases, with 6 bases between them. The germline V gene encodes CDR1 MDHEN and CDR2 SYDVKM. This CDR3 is CASSFLTEQFF. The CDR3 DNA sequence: TGTGCCAGCAGTTTTCTGACTGAGCAGTTCTTC.

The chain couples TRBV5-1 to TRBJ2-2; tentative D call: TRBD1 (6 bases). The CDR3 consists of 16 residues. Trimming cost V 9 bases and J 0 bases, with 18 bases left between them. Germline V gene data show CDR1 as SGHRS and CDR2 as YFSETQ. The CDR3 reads CATWYRDNANTGELFF. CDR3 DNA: TGCGCCACCTGGTACCGGGACAACGCGAACACCGGGGAGCTGTTTTTT.

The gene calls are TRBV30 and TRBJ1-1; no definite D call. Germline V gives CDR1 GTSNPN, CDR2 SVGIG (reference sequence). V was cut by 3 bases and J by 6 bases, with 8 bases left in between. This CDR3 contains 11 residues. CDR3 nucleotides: TGTGCCTGGAGCACAGCTGCTGAAGCTTTCTTT. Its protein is CAWSTAAEAFF. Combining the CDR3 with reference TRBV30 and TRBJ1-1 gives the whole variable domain SQTIHQWPATLVQPVGSPLSLECTVEGTSNPNLYWYRQAAGRGLQLLFYSVGIGQISSEVPQNLSASRPQDRQFILSSKKLLLSDSGFYLCAWSTAAEAFFGQGTRLTVV.

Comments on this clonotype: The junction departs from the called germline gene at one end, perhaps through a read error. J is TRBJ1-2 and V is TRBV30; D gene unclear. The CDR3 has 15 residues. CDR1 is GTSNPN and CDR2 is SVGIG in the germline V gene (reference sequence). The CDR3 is CTWSVPAVWGRGYTF. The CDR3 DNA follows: TGTACCTGGAGTGTACCGGCAGTCTGGGGTCGGGGCTACACCTTC.

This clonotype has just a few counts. CDR3 nucleotides: TGCAGCGGACAAACTGAGAACACCGGGGAGCTGTTTTTT. Residues: CSGQTENTGELFF. This chain joins TRBV29-1 and TRBJ2-2; no definite D call. V lost 7 bases, J lost 1 base, and 10 bases lay in between. The CDR3 covers 13 residues. In germline, CDR1 is SQVTM, CDR2 ANQGSEA.

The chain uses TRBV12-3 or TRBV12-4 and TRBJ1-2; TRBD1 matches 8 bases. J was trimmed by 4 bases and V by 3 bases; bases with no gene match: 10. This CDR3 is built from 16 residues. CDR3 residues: CASSFRPGTGPYGYTF. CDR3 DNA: TGTGCCAGCAGTTTCCGTCCCGGGACAGGTCCCTATGGCTACACCTTC.

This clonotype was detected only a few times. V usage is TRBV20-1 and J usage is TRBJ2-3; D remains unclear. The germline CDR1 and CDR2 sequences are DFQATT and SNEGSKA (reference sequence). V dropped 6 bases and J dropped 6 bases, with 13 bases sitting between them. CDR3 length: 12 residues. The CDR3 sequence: CSAVSRRDTQYF. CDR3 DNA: TGCAGTGCCGTGTCACGACGGGATACGCAGTATTTT.

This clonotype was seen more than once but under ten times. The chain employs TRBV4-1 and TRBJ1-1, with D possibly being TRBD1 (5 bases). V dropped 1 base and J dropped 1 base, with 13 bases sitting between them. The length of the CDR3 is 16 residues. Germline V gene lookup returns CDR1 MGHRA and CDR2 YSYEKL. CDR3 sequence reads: CASSQGVMGGNTEAFF. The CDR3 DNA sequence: TGCGCCAGCAGCCAAGGGGTGATGGGGGGGAACACTGAAGCTTTCTTT.

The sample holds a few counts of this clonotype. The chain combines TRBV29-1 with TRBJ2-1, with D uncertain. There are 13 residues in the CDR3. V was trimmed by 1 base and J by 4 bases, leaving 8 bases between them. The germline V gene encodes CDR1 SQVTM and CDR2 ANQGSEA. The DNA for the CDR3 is TGCAGCGTTGAAGGTGGACGGTACAATGAGCAGTTCTTC. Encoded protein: CSVEGGRYNEQFF.

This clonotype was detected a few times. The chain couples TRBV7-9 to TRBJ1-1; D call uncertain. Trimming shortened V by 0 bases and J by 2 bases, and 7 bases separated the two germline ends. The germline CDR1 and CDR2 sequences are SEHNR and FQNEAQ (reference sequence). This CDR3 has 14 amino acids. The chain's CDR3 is CASSLAAQNTEAFF. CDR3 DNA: TGTGCCAGCAGCTTAGCGGCGCAAAACACTGAAGCTTTCTTT.